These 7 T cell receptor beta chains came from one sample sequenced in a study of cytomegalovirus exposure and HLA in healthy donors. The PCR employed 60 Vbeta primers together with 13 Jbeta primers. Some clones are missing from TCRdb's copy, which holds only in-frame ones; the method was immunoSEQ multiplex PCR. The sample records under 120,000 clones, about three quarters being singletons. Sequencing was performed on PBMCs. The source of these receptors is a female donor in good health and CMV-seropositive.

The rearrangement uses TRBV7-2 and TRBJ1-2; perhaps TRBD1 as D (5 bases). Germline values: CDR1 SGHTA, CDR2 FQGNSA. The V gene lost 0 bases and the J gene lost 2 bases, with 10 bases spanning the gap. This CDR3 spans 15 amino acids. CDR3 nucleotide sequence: TGTGCCAGCAGCTTAGCGGGGGGTGTAAACTATGGCTACACCTTC. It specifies CASSLAGGVNYGYTF.

Written as DNA, the CDR3 is TGTGCCAGCAGCTTAACTGGACAGGGGAGCTACAATGAGCAGTTCTTC. Protein product: CASSLTGQGSYNEQFF. V is TRBV7-3 and J is TRBJ2-1; TRBD1 aligns across 9 bases. The germline V gene encodes CDR1 SGHTA and CDR2 FQGTGA. V dropped 0 bases and J dropped 3; count of bases not matched to a gene: 3. The CDR3 consists of 16 residues. Looking up the rest from reference TRBV7-3 and TRBJ2-1 gives the full variable domain: GAGVSQTPSNKVTEKGKYVELRCDPISGHTALYWYRQSLGQGPEFLIYFQGTGAADDSGLPNDRFFAVRPEGSVSTLKIQRTERGDSAVYLCASSLTGQGSYNEQFFGPGTRLTVL.

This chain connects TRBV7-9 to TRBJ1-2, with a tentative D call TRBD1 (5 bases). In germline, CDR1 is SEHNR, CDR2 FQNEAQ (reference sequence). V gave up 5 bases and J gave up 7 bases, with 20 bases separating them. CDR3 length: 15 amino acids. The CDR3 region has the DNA TGTGCCAGCAGCCCGGGGACTGCCCGGTGGGCTGGCTACACCTTC. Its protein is CASSPGTARWAGYTF.

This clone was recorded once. CDR3 nucleotides: TGTGCCAGCAGTAGATACGAGCGTTACAACTATGGCTACACCTTC. It yields the protein CASSRYERYNYGYTF. The chain combines TRBV13 with TRBJ1-2; no reliable D call. Trimming took 6 bases from V and 2 from J, leaving 16 bases between them. The CDR3 runs 15 residues. The germline V gene encodes CDR1 PRHDT and CDR2 FYEKMQ (reference sequence). The entire variable domain, with the rest obtained from reference TRBV13 and TRBJ1-2, is as follows: AAGVIQSPRHLIKEKRETATLKCYPIPRHDTVYWYQQGPGQDPQFLISFYEKMQSDKGSIPDRFSAQQFSDYHSELNMSSLELGDSALYFCASSRYERYNYGYTFGSGTRLTVV.

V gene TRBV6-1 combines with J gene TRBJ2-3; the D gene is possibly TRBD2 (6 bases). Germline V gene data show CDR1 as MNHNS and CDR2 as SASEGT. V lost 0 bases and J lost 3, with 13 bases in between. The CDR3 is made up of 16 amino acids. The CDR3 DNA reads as TGTGCCAGCAGTGAAGCCCCCGGAGGGTGGACAGATACGCAGTATTTT. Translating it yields CASSEAPGGWTDTQYF.

Written as DNA, the CDR3 is TGTGCCAGCAGTCCCGGATCTTCGACGGGTGAGCAGTTCTTC. Translating it yields CASSPGSSTGEQFF. The gene calls are TRBV28 and TRBJ2-1; the D is unclear. The germline V gene has CDR1 MDHEN and CDR2 SYDVKM. The CDR3 contains 14 residues. Trimming removed 5 bases at V and 9 bases at J, with 17 bases between.

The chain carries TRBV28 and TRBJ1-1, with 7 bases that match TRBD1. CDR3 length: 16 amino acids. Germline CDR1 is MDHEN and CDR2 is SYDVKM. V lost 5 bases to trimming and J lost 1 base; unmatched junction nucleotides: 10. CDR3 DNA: TGTGCCAGCAGTCTTTGGGACAGCAGAGCGAACACTGAAGCTTTCTTT. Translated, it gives CASSLWDSRANTEAFF.